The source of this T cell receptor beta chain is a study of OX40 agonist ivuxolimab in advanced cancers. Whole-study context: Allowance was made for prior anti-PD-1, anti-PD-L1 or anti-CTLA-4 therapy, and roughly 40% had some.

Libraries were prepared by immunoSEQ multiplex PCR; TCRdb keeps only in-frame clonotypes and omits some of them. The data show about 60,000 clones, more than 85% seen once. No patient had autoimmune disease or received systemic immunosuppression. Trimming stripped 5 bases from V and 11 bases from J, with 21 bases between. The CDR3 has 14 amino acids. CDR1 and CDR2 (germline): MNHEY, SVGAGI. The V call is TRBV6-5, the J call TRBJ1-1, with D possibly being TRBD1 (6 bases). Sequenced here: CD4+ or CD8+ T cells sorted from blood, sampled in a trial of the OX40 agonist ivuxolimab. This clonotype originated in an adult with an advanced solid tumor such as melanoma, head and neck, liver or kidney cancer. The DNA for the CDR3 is TGTGCCAGCAGTATAACAGGGAACTACCTGGATGCTTTCTTT. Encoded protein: CASSITGNYLDAFF.